The source of this TCR beta chain is a study of OX40 agonist ivuxolimab in advanced cancers. Study details: Patient treatment consisted of intravenous ivuxolimab administration every 2 weeks at 0.01 to 10 mg/kg. The group had a mean age of around 60 years, ranged from roughly 23 to 90, and was roughly 80% male. There were three patients with partial responses, one having hepatocellular carcinoma and two cutaneous melanoma.

Sequenced by immunoSEQ multiplex PCR; TCRdb stores in-frame clones only, minus some. There are roughly 29,000 clones in the sample; approximately 86% occur only once, and roughly a fifth lies in the top ten. Of note for this clone: Its matching antigen is unknown.

Points from the study as a whole: CD4+ and CD8+ blood T cells expanded clonally by week 6 at 0.1 to 3.0 mg/kg.

CDR3 length equals 14 residues. With 7 bases removed from V and 0 bases from J, the gap between germline ends came to 13 bases. The germline V gene has CDR1 ENHRY and CDR2 SYGVKD. The rearrangement joins TRBV10-3 to TRBJ2-7; D might be TRBD1 (6 bases). The receptor was derived from an adult with an advanced solid tumor such as melanoma, head and neck, liver or kidney cancer. The sample in question was CD4+ or CD8+ T cells sorted from blood, obtained in a trial of the OX40 agonist ivuxolimab. Written as DNA, the CDR3 is TGTGCCATCAAGTGGGACACCAGCTCCTACGAGCAGTACTTC. Its translation: CAIKWDTSSYEQYF.